These T cell receptor beta chains were read from a single sample in a study of regulatory T cells in long-lasting Graves disease. TCRdb recomputed calls from the multiplex PCR reads with MiXCR, one row per CDR3 protein. The sample has 440,000 or so distinct CDR3 sequences, around 15% seen once. This sample was also put to use in a study of T cells in Graves' hyperthyroidism and ophthalmopathy.

The sample was peripheral blood mononuclear cells (PBMCs), taken at new diagnosis, from a patient treated with antithyroid drugs. Every receptor here comes from a woman younger than 45 with Graves disease. Each CDR3 is given with its conserved first and last residue. Not every row has a clone size; where given, it reads once, few, many or a size class.

CDR3,size,V,J
CASSQTVMGRAYEQYF,many,TRBV4-3,TRBJ2-7
CASSSATGVNQPQHF,few,TRBV2,TRBJ1-5
CASRPGGELRKLFF,many,TRBV28,TRBJ1-4
CASSLVGAYEQYF,few,TRBV27,TRBJ2-7
CASSALGGTSSGNTIYF,NA,TRBV9,TRBJ1-3
CASSPDRFDEQFF,NA,TRBV5-4,TRBJ2-1
CASRQLAGKNIQYF,many,TRBV6-1,TRBJ2-4
CASTGTTKNTEAFF,many,TRBV2,TRBJ1-1
CASSDETGLAQYF,many,TRBV2,TRBJ2-3
CASSPPTGASSYEQYF,many,TRBV7-9,TRBJ2-7
CSARESGGQPTVGYTF,many,TRBV20-1,TRBJ1-2
CASSQEGGGAVREQYF,few,TRBV3-1,TRBJ2-7
CASSDSLAGDYETQYF,few,TRBV6-1,TRBJ2-5
CASSLRTTARSNQPQHF,many,TRBV28,TRBJ1-5
CSALTDQETQYF,NA,TRBV20-1,TRBJ2-5
CASSLGGGYEQYF,many,TRBV27,TRBJ2-7
CSASRQGSNYGYTF,few,TRBV20-1,TRBJ1-2
CASSSILRTTSGSDEQFF,many,TRBV28,TRBJ2-1
CASGFGTESYEQYF,many,TRBV28,TRBJ2-7
CASANNPLAGKGETQYF,many,TRBV6-1,TRBJ2-5
CASSGWDSSNYGYTF,many,TRBV2,TRBJ1-2
CAWSVGGSAYEQYF,NA,TRBV30,TRBJ2-7
CASSSPGQGVVAFF,many,TRBV11-2,TRBJ1-1
CASSLRATESYNEQFF,few,TRBV27,TRBJ2-1
CSASRIIREEQYF,few,TRBV20-1,TRBJ2-7
CASSPRDGGYEQYF,many,TRBV19,TRBJ2-7
CASSSGTGANSPLHF,NA,TRBV27,TRBJ1-6
CASNPRGSPNYGYTF,NA,TRBV12-3/TRBV12-4,TRBJ1-2
CASSLVGLAYKTQYF,many,TRBV11-2,TRBJ2-5
CSAMPQSPDGPYEQYF,many,TRBV20-1,TRBJ2-7
CASSRQPGGSVILNEQFF,many,TRBV12-3/TRBV12-4,TRBJ2-1